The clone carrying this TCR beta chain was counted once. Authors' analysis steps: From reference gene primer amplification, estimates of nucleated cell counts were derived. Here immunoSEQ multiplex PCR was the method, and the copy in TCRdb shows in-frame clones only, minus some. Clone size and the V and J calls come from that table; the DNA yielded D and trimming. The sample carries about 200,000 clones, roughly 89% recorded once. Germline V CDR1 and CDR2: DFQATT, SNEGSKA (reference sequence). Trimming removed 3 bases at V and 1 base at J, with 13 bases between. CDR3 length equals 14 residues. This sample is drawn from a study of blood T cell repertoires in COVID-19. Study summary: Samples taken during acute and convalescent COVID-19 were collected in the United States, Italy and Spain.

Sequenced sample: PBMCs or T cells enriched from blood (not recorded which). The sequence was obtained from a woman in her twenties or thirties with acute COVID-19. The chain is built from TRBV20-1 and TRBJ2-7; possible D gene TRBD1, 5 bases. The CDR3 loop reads CSASWGLLSYEQYF. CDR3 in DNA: TGCAGTGCTAGTTGGGGCCTGCTATCCTACGAGCAGTACTTC.